This T cell receptor (beta chain) is from a study of human T cells and chemical hapten exposure. In the library, unique molecular identifiers were attached to individual cDNA molecules. One entry per CDR3 protein results from TCRdb running MiXCR on the RACE reads. This table holds 150,000 to 200,000 distinct CDR3 sequences, under 35% found once. As to time point: pre-sensitization, week 0. Treatment indicated: therapeutic diphenylcyclopropenone sensitization with weekly scalp DPC. Alopecia patients deemed DPC-suitable, aged 18 to 70, excluding pregnancy. It was from unfractionated whole blood that total RNA was extracted. This clonotype appeared many times. This CDR3 is built from 14 residues. With 3 bases removed from V and 5 bases from J, the gap between germline ends came to 14 bases. Germline lookup yields CDR1 DFQATT and CDR2 SNEGSKA (reference sequence).

The receptor comes from a young woman with alopecia areata. Some clones in this sample may be carry-over from other donors' samples. Sequenced material: whole blood, taken in connection with sensitization to the hapten diphenylcyclopropenone (DPC). The genes are TRBV20-1 and TRBJ1-5; maybe TRBD1 (6 bases). The CDR3 loop is CSASRDTSYQPQHF. DNA of the CDR3: TGCAGTGCTAGCCGGGACACCTCGTATCAGCCCCAGCATTTT.